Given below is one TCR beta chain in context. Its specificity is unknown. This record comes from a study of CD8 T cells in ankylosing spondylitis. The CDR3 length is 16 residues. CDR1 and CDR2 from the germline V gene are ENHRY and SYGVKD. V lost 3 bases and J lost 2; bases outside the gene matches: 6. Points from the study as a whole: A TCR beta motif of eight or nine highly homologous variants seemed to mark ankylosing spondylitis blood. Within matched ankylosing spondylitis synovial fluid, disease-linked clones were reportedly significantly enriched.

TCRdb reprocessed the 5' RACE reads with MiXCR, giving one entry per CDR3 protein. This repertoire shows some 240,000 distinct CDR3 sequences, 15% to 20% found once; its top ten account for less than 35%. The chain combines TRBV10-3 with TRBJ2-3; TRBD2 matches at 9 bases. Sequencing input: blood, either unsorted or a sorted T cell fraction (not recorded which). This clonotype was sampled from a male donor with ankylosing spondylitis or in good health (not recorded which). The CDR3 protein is CAISDVAGVNTDTQYF. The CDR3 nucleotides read TGTGCCATCAGTGATGTAGCGGGAGTGAACACAGATACGCAGTATTTT.